The 32 T cell receptor beta chains presented below share a single source sample, sequenced in a study of blood T cells in healthy people across ages. It was with a sample-barcoded 5' primer and a J-beta primer mix that a second PCR of about 6 to 12 cycles was run. MiXCR, applied by TCRdb to the 5' RACE reads, yields one record per CDR3 protein. The repertoire holds about 2 million distinct CDR3 sequences, with 40% to 55% as singletons. The sequencing sample was made of blood. These TCRs come from a woman aged 40 to 49 in good health.

This clonotype is a singleton in its sample. A read error may explain this, as a much larger clone is one base away. CDR3 DNA: TGTGCCAGCAACCTAGGGGACAACTACAACGTCCTGACTTTC. This codes for CASNLGDNYNVLTF. This chain uses TRBV7-3 with TRBJ2-6, with a tentative D call TRBD1 (6 bases). Germline CDR1 SGHTA, CDR2 FQGTGA. The V end lost 7 bases, the J end lost 9 bases, and 16 bases lay between the germline ends. The length of the CDR3 is 14 residues.

Concerning this clonotype itself: It may be a read error: a sequence one base away is much more abundant. The chain has TRBV6-2 or TRBV6-3 and TRBJ2-1; the D is unclear. The tail of the sequence fits TRBJ2-7 better, so the J call may be wrong. Looked up from germline, CDR1 is MNHEY and CDR2 is SVGEGT. The CDR3 covers 13 residues. The CDR3 DNA is TGTGCCAGCAGTTACCTCGGACCGAATGAGCAGTACTTC. This gives the protein CASSYLGPNEQYF.

The chain carries TRBV6-4 and TRBJ2-5, with 7 bases matching TRBD1. V was pared by 9 bases and J by 0 bases, with 4 bases of the junction left unmatched. The CDR3 has 13 residues. CDR1 is MRHNA, CDR2 SNTAGT, per germline. The CDR3 region has the DNA TGTGCCAGTCCGACAGGGCACCAAGAGACCCAGTACTTC. It codes for CASPTGHQETQYF.

The chain links TRBV28 to TRBJ2-5; 11 positions agree with TRBD2. The germline V gene has CDR1 MDHEN and CDR2 SYDVKM. The CDR3 sequence is 17 residues long. J was trimmed by 1 base and V by 6 bases; bases with no gene match: 10. CDR3 sequence: CASSRYGTSGLQETQYF. In DNA, the CDR3 is TGTGCCAGCAGCCGATACGGGACTAGCGGACTCCAAGAGACCCAGTACTTC.

The chain recombines TRBV9 with TRBJ2-1, with 7 bases that match TRBD1. CDR1 is SGDLS and CDR2 is YYNGEE in the germline V gene. The CDR3 sequence is 16 residues long. Trimming removed 3 bases from V and 0 bases from J; junction bases left unmatched: 6. In DNA form, the CDR3 reads TGTGCCAGCAGCGCAATGACAGGGAGCTCCTACAATGAGCAGTTCTTC. The encoded protein is CASSAMTGSSYNEQFF. Full variable domain (missing parts from reference TRBV9 and TRBJ2-1): DSGVTQTPKHLITATGQRVTLRCSPRSGDLSVYWYQQSLDQGLQFLIQYYNGEERAKGNILERFSAQQFPDLHSELNLSSLELGDSALYFCASSAMTGSSYNEQFFGPGTRLTVL.

In regard to this clonotype: The junction departs from germline at one end; a sequencing error may be responsible. This chain joins TRBV11-1 and TRBJ1-4; the match to TRBD1 covers 7 bases. The germline gives CDR1 SGHAT, CDR2 FQDESV (reference sequence). The CDR3 is 16 amino acids. The CDR3 loop is CANSSSGTATNEKLFF. Here the CDR3 DNA reads TGTGCCAACAGCTCCTCCGGGACAGCAACTAATGAAAAACTGTTTTTT.

The chain joins TRBV5-5 to TRBJ2-5; 7 bases match TRBD1. This CDR3 region has 15 residues. Trimming cost V 5 bases and J 1 base; bases outside gene matches: 8. CDR1 is SGHKS and CDR2 is YYEKEE in the germline V gene (reference sequence). The CDR3 reads CASSSQQGIQETQYF. CDR3 coding DNA: TGTGCCAGCAGTTCTCAACAGGGGATCCAAGAGACCCAGTACTTC.

This clonotype was recorded a few times. V and J are TRBV4-3 and TRBJ2-7, with D tentatively TRBD2 (5 bases). Germline CDR1 reads LGHNA; CDR2 reads YSLEER. The CDR3 is 15 amino acids. Trimming removed 0 bases at V and 0 bases at J, with 9 bases between. CDR3 in DNA: TGCGCCAGCAGCCAAGACCGAACTAGCTCCTACGAGCAGTACTTC. Amino acids: CASSQDRTSSYEQYF.

This clonotype was detected a few times. The rearrangement joins TRBV14 to TRBJ2-1, with 12 bases matching TRBD2. The V segment lost 2 bases and the J segment 5 bases; nucleotides outside the gene matches: 7. In germline, CDR1 is SGHDN, CDR2 FVKESK. This CDR3 is built from 17 residues. The CDR3 is CASSQRRTSGMNNEQFF. The CDR3 nucleotides read TGTGCCAGCAGCCAACGGCGGACTAGCGGGATGAACAATGAGCAGTTCTTC.

In its sample, this clonotype was seen a few times. This chain uses TRBV20-1 with TRBJ2-3; TRBD2 matches 12 bases. V was pared by 4 bases and J by 6 bases, with 11 bases of the junction left unmatched. Per germline, CDR1 DFQATT and CDR2 SNEGSKA (reference sequence). The CDR3 is 16 amino acids. The CDR3 nucleotides read TGCAGTGCTACCCGGACTAGCGGGGCTCGGTTGGATACGCAGTATTTT. Its translation: CSATRTSGARLDTQYF.

CDR3 protein: CASSPGQGQRPLHF. CDR3 sequence (DNA): TGTGCCAGCAGCCCAGGACAGGGACAACGACCCCTCCACTTT. The genes are TRBV7-9 and TRBJ1-6; TRBD1 aligns across 8 bases. With V trimmed by 5 bases and J by 12 bases, 9 bases remained unmatched. CDR3 size: 14 residues. Germline lookup yields CDR1 SEHNR and CDR2 FQNEAQ (reference sequence).

The J gene is TRBJ2-5, the V gene TRBV5-4; 8 positions match TRBD2. Germline lookup yields CDR1 SGHNT and CDR2 YYREEE (reference sequence). This CDR3 has 13 amino acids. J was trimmed by 5 bases and V by 4 bases; bases with no gene match: 4. The CDR3 sequence: CASSRTSFETQYF. The DNA for the CDR3 is TGTGCCAGCAGCCGGACTAGCTTTGAGACCCAGTACTTC.

The chain is built from TRBV5-1 and TRBJ2-1; TRBD1 or TRBD2 may be the D gene (5 bases each). The V and J ends lost 0 bases and 1 base respectively, with 14 bases between them. There are 17 residues in the CDR3. Germline values: CDR1 SGHRS, CDR2 YFSETQ. The CDR3: CASSLGGAKLSYNEQFF. The CDR3 coding sequence is TGCGCCAGCAGCTTGGGAGGGGCGAAACTTTCCTACAATGAGCAGTTCTTC.

This clonotype was picked up a small number of times. This rearrangement joins TRBV7-8 to TRBJ2-3; 7 positions agree with TRBD2. Trimming at V came to 3 bases and at J to 2 bases, leaving 8 bases not matched to a gene. This CDR3 has 16 residues. CDR1 and CDR2 (germline): SGHVS, FQNEAQ. Here the CDR3 reads CASSFRGRETTDTQYF. Here the CDR3 DNA reads TGTGCCAGCAGCTTTAGAGGGCGGGAGACCACAGATACGCAGTATTTT.

This clonotype was detected only a few times. The chain links TRBV10-3 to TRBJ2-6; D is possibly TRBD1 or TRBD2 (5 bases each). Trimming took 3 bases from V and 1 from J, leaving 16 bases between them. CDR1 ENHRY and CDR2 SYGVKD come from the germline V gene. The CDR3 spans 18 residues. As DNA, the CDR3 is TGTGCCATCAGTGATGACAGCTCCGACTATTCTGGGGCCAACGTCCTGACTTTC. This translates into CAISDDSSDYSGANVLTF.

Worth noting for this clonotype: One junction end does not reproduce the germline sequence, and a read error may be involved. The chain couples TRBV29-1 to TRBJ2-2; D is perhaps TRBD2 (5 bases). Germline V gene sequence: CDR1 SQVTM, CDR2 ANQGSEA. The CDR3 consists of 13 residues. The CDR3 protein is CSPWYSNTGEPFF. CDR3 in DNA: TGCAGCCCGTGGTACTCAAACACCGGGGAGCCGTTTTTT.

This clonotype was seen only a few times. The rearrangement uses TRBV20-1 and TRBJ2-7; D is possibly TRBD1 (6 bases). This CDR3 is 12 amino acids long. Germline V gene data show CDR1 as DFQATT and CDR2 as SNEGSKA (reference sequence). V lost 7 bases and J 3 bases, leaving 13 bases between the germline ends. In DNA form, the CDR3 reads TGCAGTGGTAGCAGGGGTGGCTACGAGCAGTACTTC. Translated: CSGSRGGYEQYF.

V gene TRBV7-2 combines with J gene TRBJ1-3, with a tentative D call TRBD1 (5 bases). V lost 5 bases and J 6 bases, leaving 17 bases between the germline ends. CDR1 and CDR2 (germline): SGHTA, FQGNSA. CDR3 length: 15 amino acids. The CDR3 loop is CASSLAPGRQNTIYF. Here the CDR3 DNA reads TGTGCCAGCAGCCTGGCCCCGGGACGCCAAAACACCATATATTTT.

The chain combines TRBV5-1 with TRBJ2-1; D may be TRBD2 (5 bases). Deletions cut 2 bases from V and 0 bases from J, with 9 bases between. The CDR3 loop spans 15 amino acids. Looked up from germline, CDR1 is SGHRS and CDR2 is YFSETQ. DNA for the CDR3: TGCGCCAGCAGCTTTCCCGGGGACTCCTACAATGAGCAGTTCTTC. Its translation: CASSFPGDSYNEQFF.

This clonotype was counted between two and nine times. DNA for the CDR3: TGTGCCAGCAGCTTATCACTGGCACTAGCCAAAAACATTCAGTACTTC. It is translated as CASSLSLALAKNIQYF. The genes are TRBV7-2 and TRBJ2-4; D ambiguous. The CDR3 is 16 amino acids. V gave up 2 bases and J gave up 0 bases, with 11 bases separating them. Germline values: CDR1 SGHTA, CDR2 FQGNSA.

This clonotype turned up a few times. The CDR3 sequence: CSAPTSGVQETQYF. The CDR3 DNA is TGCAGTGCCCCGACTAGCGGGGTACAAGAGACCCAGTACTTC. The rearrangement uses TRBV20-1 and TRBJ2-5; 11 bases agree with TRBD2. The germline V gene has CDR1 DFQATT and CDR2 SNEGSKA (reference sequence). The ends lost 6 bases at V and 2 bases at J; junction bases unmatched: 5. The length of the CDR3 is 14 residues.

The chain is built from TRBV29-1 and TRBJ2-5, with D maybe TRBD2 (5 bases). Germline assignment: CDR1 SQVTM and CDR2 ANQGSEA. The length of the CDR3 is 14 residues. Between the trimmed V and J ends, which lost 0 bases and 7 bases, there was a span of 15 bases. Here the CDR3 DNA reads TGCAGCGTTGAAGATCCAGGAAGGGCGGGGACCCAGTACTTC. It codes for CSVEDPGRAGTQYF. The whole variable domain, filled in from reference TRBV29-1 and TRBJ2-5, reads SAVISQKPSRDICQRGTSLTIQCQVDSQVTMMFWYRQQPGQSLTLIATANQGSEATYESGFVIDKFPISRPNLTFSTLTVSNMSPEDSSIYLCSVEDPGRAGTQYFGPGTRLLVL.

This chain connects TRBV27 to TRBJ1-6; the match to TRBD1 covers 9 bases. V trimming: 6 bases; J trimming: 9 bases; junction bases outside the gene matches: 3. The CDR3 spans 13 residues. CDR1 and CDR2 (germline): MNHEY, SMNVEV (reference sequence). Here the CDR3 DNA reads TGTGCCAGCAGGGGGACAGGGCGTTCACCCCTCCACTTT. Translated, it gives CASRGTGRSPLHF.

The chain links TRBV7-6 to TRBJ1-1; D is possibly TRBD1 (6 bases). Germline values: CDR1 SGHVS, CDR2 FNYEAQ. The CDR3 is 15 residues long. Trimming removed 2 bases at V and 2 bases at J, with 12 bases between. The CDR3 reads CASSLSDSPNTEAFF. DNA for the CDR3: TGTGCCAGCAGCTTATCGGACAGCCCCAACACTGAAGCTTTCTTT. Looking up the rest from reference TRBV7-6 and TRBJ1-1 gives the full variable domain: GAGVSQSPRYKVTKRGQDVALRCDPISGHVSLYWYRQALGQGPEFLTYFNYEAQQDKSGLPNDRFSAERPEGSISTLTIQRTEQRDSAMYRCASSLSDSPNTEAFFGQGTRLTVV.

CDR3 protein: CSASDSGVTYNEQFF. CDR3 DNA sequence: TGCAGTGCTAGTGACAGCGGGGTGACCTACAATGAGCAGTTCTTC. The chain couples TRBV20-1 to TRBJ2-1, with TRBD2 identical over 7 bases. Germline lookup yields CDR1 DFQATT and CDR2 SNEGSKA (reference sequence). The CDR3 loop spans 15 amino acids. Trimming took 3 bases from V and 2 from J; bases not matched to a gene: 7.

A few counts support this clonotype. The chain carries TRBV20-1 and TRBJ2-7, with D possibly matching TRBD2 (5 bases). Between the trimmed V and J ends, which lost 3 bases and 5 bases, there was a span of 26 bases. The CDR3 sequence is 17 residues long. Germline V lookup: CDR1 DFQATT, CDR2 SNEGSKA (reference sequence). The CDR3 bases are TGCAGTGCTAGGGCTCCCCGCGGCGGGTACCCTTTGCACGAGCAGTACTTC. Protein product: CSARAPRGGYPLHEQYF.

The V and J genes are TRBV4-2 and TRBJ1-5; TRBD1 matches 10 bases. The CDR3 has 17 residues. V trimming: 1 base; J trimming: 9 bases; junction bases outside the gene matches: 12. The germline V gene has CDR1 LGHNA and CDR2 YNFKEQ. The CDR3 sequence: CASSQAHGTGEDRPQHF. The CDR3 DNA reads TGTGCCAGCAGCCAAGCTCATGGGACAGGGGAAGATCGGCCCCAGCATTTT.

In nucleotides, the CDR3 is TGCGCCAGCAGCCAAGACCTATCAGGCATGGGGTACTACGAGCAGTACTTC. Translation: CASSQDLSGMGYYEQYF. This chain joins TRBV4-3 and TRBJ2-7, with unresolved D. Germline V gene lookup returns CDR1 LGHNA and CDR2 YSLEER. This CDR3 comprises 17 residues. Deletions cut 0 bases from V and 3 bases from J, with 18 bases between.

The chain uses TRBV28 and TRBJ2-3; 9 bases are shared with TRBD1. CDR1 and CDR2 from the germline V gene are MDHEN and SYDVKM. This CDR3 is 16 amino acids long. Losses at the gene ends were 5 bases for V and 1 base for J; bases not matched to a gene: 7. CDR3 nucleotide sequence: TGTGCCAGCAGTCCCTACCGGGACAGGGGCACAGATACGCAGTATTTT. This translates into CASSPYRDRGTDTQYF.

This clonotype was counted a single time. CDR3 sequence reads: CASRREGELFF. The CDR3 nucleotides are TGTGCCAGCAGGCGGGAGGGGGAGCTGTTTTTT. The genes are TRBV7-8 and TRBJ2-2; 7 bases align to TRBD2. There are 11 residues in the CDR3. Germline lookup yields CDR1 SGHVS and CDR2 FQNEAQ. V was pared by 6 bases and J by 8 bases, with 0 bases of the junction left unmatched. Supplemented by reference TRBV7-8 and TRBJ2-2, the full variable domain reads GAGVSQSPRYKVAKRGQDVALRCDPISGHVSLFWYQQALGQGPEFLTYFQNEAQLDKSGLPSDRFFAERPEGSVSTLKIQRTQQEDSAVYLCASRREGELFFGEGSRLTVL.

The table lists this clonotype with a few counts. The rearrangement joins TRBV5-1 to TRBJ2-5, with 7 bases aligning to TRBD1. CDR1 SGHRS and CDR2 YFSETQ come from the germline V gene. The CDR3 sequence is 15 residues long. With V trimmed by 0 bases and J by 5 bases, 7 bases remained unmatched. The CDR3 coding sequence is TGCGCCAGCAGCTTGGACAGGGGAGTGTCGGAGACCCAGTACTTC. The encoded protein is CASSLDRGVSETQYF.

V and J are TRBV5-1 and TRBJ2-4; 7 nucleotides align to TRBD1. The closer fit of TRBJ2-7 to the DNA end suggests the J call may be wrong. The CDR3 contains 16 residues. Germline assignment: CDR1 SGHRS and CDR2 YFSETQ. CDR3 in amino acids: CASSLRPGQTYHEQYF. The CDR3 nucleotides read TGCGCCAGCAGCTTAAGGCCGGGACAGACGTACCACGAGCAGTACTTC.